These 14 T cell receptor beta chains share one sample of origin, sequenced in a study of metastatic and nonmetastatic thyroid tumors. TCRdb reanalyzed the PCR reads via MiXCR. Of about 21,000 clones in the sample, 28% were seen once. Thyroid surgery took place with no prior treatment in any patient. Sequencing was carried out using tumor tissue. The receptors were sampled from a male donor with papillary thyroid cancer or a benign thyroid nodule (not recorded which). Some clones in this sample may be carry-over from other donors' samples.

This clone has at least ten counts. This rearrangement joins TRBV7-9 to TRBJ1-5, with D unresolved. This CDR3 comprises 15 residues. Trimming cost V 5 bases and J 3 bases, with 14 bases left between them. The germline V gene encodes CDR1 SEHNR and CDR2 FQNEAQ (reference sequence). In DNA form, the CDR3 reads TGTGCCAGCAGCCCTTCGGGAGGTTACAATCAGCCCCAGCATTTT. It yields the protein CASSPSGGYNQPQHF.

The sample holds a few counts of this clone. This sequence joins TRBV19 and TRBJ1-5, with no clear D. In germline, CDR1 is LNHDA, CDR2 SQIVND (reference sequence). The ends were cut back, 3 bases at V and 6 bases at J, with 9 bases in the middle. The CDR3 covers 13 residues. The CDR3 loop is CASSMGRVQPQHF. The CDR3 DNA follows: TGTGCCAGTAGTATGGGTCGGGTTCAGCCCCAGCATTTT.

Sample share makes this clone medium-sized. The gene calls are TRBV7-6 and TRBJ1-2, with a tentative D call TRBD1 (5 bases). V lost 5 bases and J 7 bases, leaving 20 bases between the germline ends. The CDR3 spans 15 residues. Looked up from germline, CDR1 is SGHVS and CDR2 is FNYEAQ. The CDR3 sequence is CASSTGGGSVGGYTF. The CDR3 DNA reads as TGTGCCAGCAGCACGGGCGGGGGGTCAGTTGGTGGCTACACCTTC.

This clone was seen once. The V and J genes are TRBV5-1 and TRBJ1-1, with D maybe TRBD1 (6 bases). Trimming cost V 3 bases and J 1 base, with 13 bases left between them. This CDR3 contains 15 residues. Germline assignment: CDR1 SGHRS and CDR2 YFSETQ. The CDR3 loop reads CASSSEGGQNTEAFF. Here the CDR3 DNA reads TGCGCCAGCAGCTCTGAAGGGGGACAGAACACTGAAGCTTTCTTT.

The chain couples TRBV5-1 to TRBJ2-3, with D maybe TRBD2 (6 bases). Between the trimmed V and J ends, which lost 1 base and 0 bases, there was a span of 12 bases. CDR1 is SGHRS and CDR2 is YFSETQ in the germline V gene. The CDR3 is made up of 16 amino acids. CDR3 in DNA: TGCGCCAGCAGCTTGCTAGCGCTCGAAAGCACAGATACGCAGTATTTT. Translation gives CASSLLALESTDTQYF.

CDR3: CASSLELAGSYEQYF. The CDR3 region has the DNA TGCGCCAGCAGCTTGGAACTAGCGGGTTCCTACGAGCAGTACTTC. The chain links TRBV5-1 to TRBJ2-7; 9 bases are a match to TRBD2. Germline V gene lookup returns CDR1 SGHRS and CDR2 YFSETQ. The trim removed 0 bases at V and 1 base at J, leaving 2 bases unmatched. This CDR3 region has 15 residues.

This clone was counted many times. The chain has TRBV7-9 and TRBJ2-1; 8 bases line up with TRBD2. The CDR3 length is 14 residues. The germline V gene has CDR1 SEHNR and CDR2 FQNEAQ (reference sequence). After removal of 7 bases from V and 9 bases from J, the junction contained 11 bases not matched to a gene. The CDR3, as DNA: TGTGCCAGCACGGGGGGGCTAGGCCTGAGTGAGCAGTTCTTC. Translating it yields CASTGGLGLSEQFF.

Ten or more counts support this clone. The chain recombines TRBV6-5 with TRBJ1-3; D is undetermined. The CDR3 contains 15 residues. Trimming shortened V by 2 bases and J by 0 bases, and 8 bases separated the two germline ends. Germline loops: CDR1 MNHEY, CDR2 SVGAGI. CDR3 DNA: TGTGCCAGCAGTTACGGAGGGATCTCTGGAAACACCATATATTTT. Protein sequence: CASSYGGISGNTIYF.

This clone turned up a few times. V gene TRBV2 combines with J gene TRBJ1-6; TRBD1 aligns across 7 bases. Germline V gene lookup returns CDR1 SNHLY and CDR2 FYNNEI. Trimming cost V 5 bases and J 7 bases; bases outside gene matches: 5. The CDR3 is made up of 14 amino acids. CDR3 nucleotide sequence: TGTGCCAGCAGTACAGGGGTTGGCAATTCACCCCTCCACTTT. Encoded protein: CASSTGVGNSPLHF.

This clone was counted ten times or more. This chain uses TRBV7-3 with TRBJ2-1, with D perhaps given as TRBD1 or TRBD2 (7 bases each). Trimming shortened V by 2 bases and J by 8 bases, and 19 bases separated the two germline ends. Germline V gives CDR1 SGHTA, CDR2 FQGTGA. The CDR3 totals 16 residues. The CDR3 loop is CASSLVPSGGGYEQFF. The CDR3 DNA follows: TGTGCCAGCAGCTTAGTGCCTAGCGGAGGGGGCTATGAGCAGTTCTTC.

The chain couples TRBV11-1 to TRBJ1-1; D unresolved. Trimming pared 5 bases from V and 2 bases from J, leaving 12 bases between. CDR3 size: 14 residues. Germline V gene lookup returns CDR1 SGHAT and CDR2 FQDESV (reference sequence). CDR3 in DNA: TGTGCCAGCAGCCACACAGAAGATAACACTGAAGCTTTCTTT. Its protein is CASSHTEDNTEAFF.

This clone has a single count. V is TRBV4-1 and J is TRBJ1-4, with 8 bases fitting TRBD1. This CDR3 has 15 residues. V lost 0 bases to trimming and J lost 12 bases; unmatched junction nucleotides: 9. Germline V gene data show CDR1 as MGHRA and CDR2 as YSYEKL. Written as DNA, the CDR3 is TGCGCCAGCAGCCAAGATCCCTCCAGGGGGCATCAACTGTTTTTT. Protein sequence: CASSQDPSRGHQLFF.

This clone was seen only a few times. Because the CDR3 is missing its conserved closing phenylalanine or tryptophan, this is likely a read error. The chain couples TRBV7-2 to TRBJ1-1; perhaps TRBD1 as D (6 bases). The V end was cut by 1 base, the J end by 1 base, with 7 bases between. The germline V gene encodes CDR1 SGHTA and CDR2 FQGNSA. The CDR3 is made up of 14 amino acids. CDR3 sequence (DNA): TGTGCCAGCAGCTTAGGGGGGCCGAACACTGAAGCTTTCCTT. This sequence encodes CASSLGGPNTEAFL.

The chain couples TRBV20-1 to TRBJ2-7; 8 positions agree with TRBD2. V shed 0 bases and J 4 bases; nucleotides not matched to a gene: 5. Germline V gene lookup returns CDR1 DFQATT and CDR2 SNEGSKA (reference sequence). The CDR3 covers 14 residues. CDR3 sequence (DNA): TGCAGTGCTAGAGATGGAGCGGGAGCTTACGAGCAGTACTTC. Translation: CSARDGAGAYEQYF.